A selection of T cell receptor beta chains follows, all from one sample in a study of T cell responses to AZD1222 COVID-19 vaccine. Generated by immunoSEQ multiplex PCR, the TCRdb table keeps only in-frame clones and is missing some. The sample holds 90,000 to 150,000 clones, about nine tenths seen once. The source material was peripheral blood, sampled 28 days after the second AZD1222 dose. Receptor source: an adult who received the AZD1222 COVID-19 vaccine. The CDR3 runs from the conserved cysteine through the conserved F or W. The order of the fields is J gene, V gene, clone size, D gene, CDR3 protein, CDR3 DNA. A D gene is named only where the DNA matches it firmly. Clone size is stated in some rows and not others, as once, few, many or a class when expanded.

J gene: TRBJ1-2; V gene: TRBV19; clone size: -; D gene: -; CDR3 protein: CASSLQGSTPGGYTF; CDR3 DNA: TGTGCCAGTAGTCTCCAGGGAAGTACTCCGGGTGGCTACACCTTC
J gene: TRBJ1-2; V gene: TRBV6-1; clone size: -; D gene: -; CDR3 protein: CASSSSGSTGGYTF; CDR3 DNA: TGTGCCAGCAGTTCGTCCGGGAGTACGGGGGGCTACACCTTC
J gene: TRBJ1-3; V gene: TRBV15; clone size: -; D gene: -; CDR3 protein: CATSRGRDRVDTIYF; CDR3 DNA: TGTGCCACCAGCAGAGGCCGGGACCGGGTGGACACCATATATTTT
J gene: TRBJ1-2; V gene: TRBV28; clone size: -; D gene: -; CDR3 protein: CASGINYGYTF; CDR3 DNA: TGTGCCAGCGGGATTAACTATGGCTACACCTTC
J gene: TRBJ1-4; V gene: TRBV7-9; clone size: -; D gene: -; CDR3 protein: CASSLVEKLFF; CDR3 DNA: TGTGCCAGCAGCTTAGTTGAAAAACTGTTTTTT
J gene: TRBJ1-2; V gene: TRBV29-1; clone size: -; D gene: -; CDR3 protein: CSVPDGKPGEPWYYGYTF; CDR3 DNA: TGCAGCGTCCCCGACGGCAAACCGGGGGAGCCTTGGTACTATGGCTACACCTTC
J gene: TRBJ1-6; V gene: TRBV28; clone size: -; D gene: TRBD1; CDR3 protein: CASSLTQGGSPLHF; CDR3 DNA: TGTGCCAGCAGTTTAACCCAGGGGGGATCACCCCTCCACTTT
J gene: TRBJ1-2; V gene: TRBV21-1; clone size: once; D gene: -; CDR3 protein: CASSFQGGYKDGYTF; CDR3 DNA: TGTGCCAGCAGCTTCCAAGGCGGTTATAAGGATGGCTACACCTTC
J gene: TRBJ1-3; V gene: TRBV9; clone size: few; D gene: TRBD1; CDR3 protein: CASSAQQGGNTIYF; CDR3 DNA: TGTGCCAGCAGCGCGCAACAGGGGGGAAACACCATATATTTT
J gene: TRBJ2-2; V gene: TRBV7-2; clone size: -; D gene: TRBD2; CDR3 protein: CASSPLAGETGELFF; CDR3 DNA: TGTGCCAGCAGCCCCCTAGCGGGTGAAACCGGGGAGCTGTTTTTT
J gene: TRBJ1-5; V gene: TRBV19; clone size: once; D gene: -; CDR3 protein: CASSNPPRASNQPQHF; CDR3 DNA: TGTGCCAGTAGTAATCCACCCCGAGCTAGCAATCAGCCCCAGCATTTT
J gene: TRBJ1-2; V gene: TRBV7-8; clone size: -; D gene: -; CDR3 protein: CASSPRGPYGYTF; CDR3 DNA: TGTGCCAGCAGCCCCCGAGGACCTTATGGCTACACCTTC
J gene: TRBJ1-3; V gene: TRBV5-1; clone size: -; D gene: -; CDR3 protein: CASSEPATANTIYF; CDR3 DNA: TGCGCCAGCAGCGAGCCGGCGACAGCAAACACCATATATTTT
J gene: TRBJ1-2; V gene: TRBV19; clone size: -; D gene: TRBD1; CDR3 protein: CASSILPVGGRQGYGYTF; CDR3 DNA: TGTGCCAGTAGTATCCTACCCGTAGGGGGCAGGCAAGGATATGGCTACACCTTC
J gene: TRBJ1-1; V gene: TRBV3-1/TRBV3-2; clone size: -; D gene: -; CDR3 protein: CASSQGVHPQAEAFF; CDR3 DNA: TGTGCCAGCAGCCAAGGGGTCCACCCACAAGCTGAAGCTTTCTTT
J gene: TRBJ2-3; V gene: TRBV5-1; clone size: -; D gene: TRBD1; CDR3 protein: CASSFDRGSYTDTQYF; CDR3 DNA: TGCGCCAGCAGCTTCGACAGGGGGTCCTACACAGATACGCAGTATTTT
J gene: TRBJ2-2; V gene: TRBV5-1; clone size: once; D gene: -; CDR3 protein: CASSLGGRTGELFF; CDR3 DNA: TGCGCCAGCAGCTTGGGGGGCAGGACCGGGGAGCTGTTTTTT
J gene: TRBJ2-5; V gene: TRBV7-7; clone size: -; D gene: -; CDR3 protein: CASSPSGGTARTQYF; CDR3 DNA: TGTGCTAGCAGCCCAAGTGGTGGGACCGCGCGGACCCAGTACTTC
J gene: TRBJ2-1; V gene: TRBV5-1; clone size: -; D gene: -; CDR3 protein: CASSWVKGPGDNEQFF; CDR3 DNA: TGCGCCAGCAGCTGGGTAAAAGGCCCAGGTGACAATGAGCAGTTCTTC
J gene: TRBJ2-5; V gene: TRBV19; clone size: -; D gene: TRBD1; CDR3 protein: CASSRTGTRETQYF; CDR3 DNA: TGTGCCAGTAGTCGGACAGGGACCCGAGAGACCCAGTACTTC
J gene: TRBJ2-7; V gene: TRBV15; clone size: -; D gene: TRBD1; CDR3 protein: CATSRPGQFYF; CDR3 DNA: TGTGCCACCAGCAGACCGGGACAGTTTTACTTC
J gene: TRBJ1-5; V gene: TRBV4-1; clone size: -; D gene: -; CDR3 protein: CASSQDPAIWSNQPQHF; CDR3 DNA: TGCGCCAGCAGCCAAGATCCAGCGATTTGGAGCAATCAGCCCCAGCATTTT
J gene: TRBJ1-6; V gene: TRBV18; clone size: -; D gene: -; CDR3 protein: CASSPLDNYNSPLHF; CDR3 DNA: TGTGCCAGCTCACCGCTGGACAATTATAATTCACCCCTCCACTTT
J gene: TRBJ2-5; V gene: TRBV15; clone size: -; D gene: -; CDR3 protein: CATSRGDHQETQYF; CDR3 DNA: TGTGCCACCAGCAGGGGTGATCACCAAGAGACCCAGTACTTC
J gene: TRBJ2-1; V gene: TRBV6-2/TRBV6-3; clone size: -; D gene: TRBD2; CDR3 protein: CASSYLGLPNNEQFF; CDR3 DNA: TGTGCCAGCAGTTACCTGGGACTACCTAACAATGAGCAGTTCTTC
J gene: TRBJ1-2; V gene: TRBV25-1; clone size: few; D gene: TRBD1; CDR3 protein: CASSPSNRGRAYGYTF; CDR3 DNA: TGTGCCAGCAGTCCGAGCAACAGGGGGCGCGCCTATGGCTACACCTTC
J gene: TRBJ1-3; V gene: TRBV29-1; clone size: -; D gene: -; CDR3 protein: CSVERGDTIYF; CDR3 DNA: TGCAGCGTTGAAAGAGGGGACACCATATATTTT
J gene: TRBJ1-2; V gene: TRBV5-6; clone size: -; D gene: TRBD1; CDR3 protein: CASSPGLQGGYGYTF; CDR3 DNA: TGTGCCAGCAGCCCGGGACTCCAGGGGGGTTATGGCTACACCTTC
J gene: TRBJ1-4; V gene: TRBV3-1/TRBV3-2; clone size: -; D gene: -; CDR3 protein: CASSPRVGKLFF; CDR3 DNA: TGTGCCAGCAGCCCACGGGTGGGAAAACTGTTTTTT
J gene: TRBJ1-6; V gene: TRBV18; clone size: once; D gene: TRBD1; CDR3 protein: CASSDRGGAAYNSPLHF; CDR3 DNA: TGTGCCAGCTCAGACAGGGGCGGGGCGGCCTATAATTCACCCCTCCACTTT
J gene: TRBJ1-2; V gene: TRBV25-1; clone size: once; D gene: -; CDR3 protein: CASSEFQGRDNYGYTF; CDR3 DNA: TGTGCCAGCAGTGAATTCCAAGGCCGGGACAACTATGGCTACACCTTC
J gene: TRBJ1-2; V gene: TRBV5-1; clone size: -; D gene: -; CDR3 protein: CASSLEGGIATSYGYTF; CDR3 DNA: TGCGCCAGCAGCTTGGAGGGAGGCATTGCCACCTCCTATGGCTACACCTTC
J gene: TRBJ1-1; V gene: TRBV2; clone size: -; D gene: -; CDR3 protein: CASRDQLANTEAFF; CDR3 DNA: TGTGCCAGCAGGGATCAGTTGGCTAACACTGAAGCTTTCTTT
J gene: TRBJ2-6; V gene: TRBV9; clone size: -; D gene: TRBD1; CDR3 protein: CASSSNFGTGGARGANVLTF; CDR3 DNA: TGTGCCAGCAGCTCCAACTTCGGGACAGGGGGCGCCCGCGGGGCCAACGTCCTGACTTTC
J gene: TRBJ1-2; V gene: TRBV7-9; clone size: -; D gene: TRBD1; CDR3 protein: CASSPTGQGRSNYGYTF; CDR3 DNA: TGTGCCAGCAGCCCGACGGGACAGGGGAGATCTAACTATGGCTACACCTTC
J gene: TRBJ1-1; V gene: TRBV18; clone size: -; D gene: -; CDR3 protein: CASSPKQDYTEAFF; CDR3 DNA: TGTGCCAGCTCACCAAAACAGGACTACACTGAAGCTTTCTTT
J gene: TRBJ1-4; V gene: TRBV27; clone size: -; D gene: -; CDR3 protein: CASSSRGPNEKLFF; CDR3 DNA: TGTGCCAGCAGTTCAAGGGGTCCTAATGAAAAACTGTTTTTT
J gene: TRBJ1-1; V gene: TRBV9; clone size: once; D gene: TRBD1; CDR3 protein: CASSSRDRADTEAFF; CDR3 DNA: TGTGCCAGCAGCTCCCGGGACAGGGCGGACACTGAAGCTTTCTTT
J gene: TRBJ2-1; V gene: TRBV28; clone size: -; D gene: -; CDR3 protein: CASSLVARVNEQFF; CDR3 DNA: TGTGCCAGCAGTTTAGTTGCCAGGGTCAATGAGCAGTTCTTC
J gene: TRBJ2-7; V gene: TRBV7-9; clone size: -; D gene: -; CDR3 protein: CASRREYEQYF; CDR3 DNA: TGTGCCAGCAGACGGGAGTACGAGCAGTACTTC
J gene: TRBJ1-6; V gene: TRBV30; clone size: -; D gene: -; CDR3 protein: CAWSTQKDSPLHF; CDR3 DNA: TGTGCCTGGAGTACACAGAAGGACTCACCCCTCCACTTT
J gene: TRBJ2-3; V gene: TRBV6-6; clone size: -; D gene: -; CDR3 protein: CAVSPAAGGPDTQYF; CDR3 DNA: TGTGCCGTCTCCCCCGCGGCAGGGGGGCCAGATACGCAGTATTTT
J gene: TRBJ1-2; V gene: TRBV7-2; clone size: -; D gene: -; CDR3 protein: CASSLMDGYTF; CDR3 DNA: TGTGCCAGCAGCTTAATGGATGGCTACACCTTC
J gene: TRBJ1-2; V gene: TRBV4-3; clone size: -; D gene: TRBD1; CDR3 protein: CASSQGTGRYGYTF; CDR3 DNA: TGCGCCAGCAGCCAAGGGACAGGGCGGTATGGCTACACCTTC
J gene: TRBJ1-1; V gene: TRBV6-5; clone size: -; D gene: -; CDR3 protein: CASSYPNRVANTEAFF; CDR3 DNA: TGTGCCAGCAGTTACCCAAACAGGGTGGCAAACACTGAAGCTTTCTTT
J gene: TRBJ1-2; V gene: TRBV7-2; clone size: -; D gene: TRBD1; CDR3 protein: CASSLAGQGRGYTF; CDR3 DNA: TGTGCCAGCAGTCTAGCCGGACAGGGCCGGGGCTACACCTTC
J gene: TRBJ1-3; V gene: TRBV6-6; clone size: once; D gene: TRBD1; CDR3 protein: CASSYSFRQGENTIYF; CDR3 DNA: TGTGCCAGCAGTTACTCGTTCCGGCAGGGGGAAAACACCATATATTTT
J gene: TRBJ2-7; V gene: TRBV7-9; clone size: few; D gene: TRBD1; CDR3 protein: CASSLGTAREQYF; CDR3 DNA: TGTGCCAGCAGCCTCGGGACAGCAAGGGAGCAGTACTTC
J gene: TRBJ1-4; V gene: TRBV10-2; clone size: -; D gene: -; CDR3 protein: CASSGQDEKLFF; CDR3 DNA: TGCGCCAGCAGTGGGCAGGATGAAAAACTGTTTTTT
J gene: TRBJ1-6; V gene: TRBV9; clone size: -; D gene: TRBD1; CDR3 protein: CASSVAGQDNSPLHF; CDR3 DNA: TGTGCCAGCAGCGTCGCGGGACAGGATAATTCACCCCTCCACTTT
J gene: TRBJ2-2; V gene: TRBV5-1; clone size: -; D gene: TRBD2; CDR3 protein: CASSLAGGANTGELFF; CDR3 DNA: TGCGCCAGCAGCTTGGCCGGGGGGGCCAACACCGGGGAGCTGTTTTTT
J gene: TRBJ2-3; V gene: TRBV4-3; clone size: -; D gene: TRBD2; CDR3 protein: CASSQDFSGGATDTQYF; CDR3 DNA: TGCGCCAGCAGCCAAGACTTTAGCGGGGGGGCCACAGATACGCAGTATTTT
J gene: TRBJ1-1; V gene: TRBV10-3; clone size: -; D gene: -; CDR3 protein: CAIQRQDGTEAFF; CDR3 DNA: TGTGCCATCCAACGCCAGGACGGTACTGAAGCTTTCTTT